Listed here are 9 T cell receptor beta chains from one sample, sequenced in a study of cytomegalovirus exposure and HLA in healthy donors. Amplification used 60 Vbeta primers and 13 Jbeta primers. Data came from immunoSEQ multiplex PCR; TCRdb stores just in-frame clones and leaves some out. Recorded here are around 140,000 clones; the top ten clones represent 1.5% to 2%. The sequencing input was PBMCs. All receptors come from a woman between 45 and 60 years old in good health and CMV-seronegative.

The V gene is TRBV30, the J gene TRBJ2-7, with 9 nucleotides matching TRBD1. Germline V lookup: CDR1 GTSNPN, CDR2 SVGIG (reference sequence). CDR3 size: 14 residues. The ends lost 3 bases at V and 6 bases at J; junction bases unmatched: 9. CDR3 nucleotide sequence: TGTGCCTGGAGGCCCGGGACAGGGTTCACCGAGCAGTACTTC. Translation gives CAWRPGTGFTEQYF.

The V call is TRBV19, the J call TRBJ2-7, with 9 bases fitting TRBD2. The junction had 16 bases not matched to a gene; V was cut back by 11 bases and J by 2 bases. CDR3 length equals 16 residues. Germline CDR1 is LNHDA and CDR2 is SQIVND (reference sequence). This CDR3 is CASRQAGGPRTYEQYF. The CDR3 coding sequence is TGTGCCTCCAGACAGGCGGGAGGGCCCAGAACCTACGAGCAGTACTTC.

The chain carries TRBV7-2 and TRBJ2-2; 7 nucleotides line up with TRBD2. CDR3 size: 17 residues. CDR1 SGHTA and CDR2 FQGNSA come from the germline V gene. The J segment lost 6 bases and the V segment lost 1 base, leaving 11 bases of the junction unmatched. CDR3 DNA: TGTGCCAGCAGCTTAGGAACAAGCGGGATATCGGCCGGGGAGCTGTTTTTT. Translation gives CASSLGTSGISAGELFF.

The chain combines TRBV5-4 with TRBJ2-5, with 9 bases aligning to TRBD2. V lost 0 bases, J lost 5 bases, and 5 bases stayed unmatched. The CDR3 runs to 15 residues. CDR1 SGHNT and CDR2 YYREEE come from the germline V gene (reference sequence). The CDR3, as DNA: TGTGCCAGCAGCTTGGCTAGCGGGATCGGGGAGACCCAGTACTTC. Its translation: CASSLASGIGETQYF.

V is TRBV5-1 and J is TRBJ1-4; 8 nucleotides agree with TRBD1. The CDR3 is 12 amino acids. J lost 15 bases, V lost 3 bases, and 7 bases had no gene match. Germline V CDR1 and CDR2: SGHRS, YFSETQ. The CDR3 nucleotides read TGCGCCAGCAGCTCGGACAGGGAGGATTTGTTTTTT. Residues: CASSSDREDLFF.

V usage is TRBV5-1 and J usage is TRBJ1-1, with D tentatively TRBD1 (5 bases). The CDR3 totals 14 residues. From germline, CDR1 is SGHRS and CDR2 YFSETQ. V shed 1 base and J shed 5 bases, with 12 bases lying between them. The CDR3 spells CASSLWQGGTEAFF. The CDR3 bases are TGCGCCAGCAGCTTGTGGCAGGGAGGGACTGAAGCTTTCTTT.

The rearrangement joins TRBV9 to TRBJ2-7; D possibly corresponds to TRBD2 (6 bases). This CDR3 region has 14 residues. Germline V gene sequence: CDR1 SGDLS, CDR2 YYNGEE. V gave up 1 base and J gave up 5 bases, with 13 bases separating them. CDR3 DNA: TGTGCCAGCAGCGTATTTGGAGGGGTCGACGAGCAGTACTTC. Encoded protein: CASSVFGGVDEQYF. Complete variable domain (other parts from reference TRBV9 and TRBJ2-7): DSGVTQTPKHLITATGQRVTLRCSPRSGDLSVYWYQQSLDQGLQFLIQYYNGEERAKGNILERFSAQQFPDLHSELNLSSLELGDSALYFCASSVFGGVDEQYFGPGTRLTVT.

The chain joins TRBV6-1 to TRBJ1-3; D is ambiguous. CDR1 is MNHNS, CDR2 SASEGT, per germline. The CDR3 is made up of 16 amino acids. Trimming stripped 4 bases from V and 0 bases from J, with 13 bases between. The CDR3 is CASSVTAVSSGNTIYF. The CDR3 region has the DNA TGTGCCAGCAGTGTTACGGCGGTTAGCTCTGGAAACACCATATATTTT.

The chain links TRBV5-1 to TRBJ1-4, with D tentatively TRBD1 (5 bases). This CDR3 has 16 residues. The germline V gene encodes CDR1 SGHRS and CDR2 YFSETQ. V lost 4 bases, J lost 0 bases, and 13 bases lay in between. The CDR3 loop is CASSAPTTATNEKLFF. Here the CDR3 DNA reads TGCGCCAGCAGCGCACCGACGACAGCAACTAATGAAAAACTGTTTTTT.